What follows are 19 T cell receptor beta chains derived from one specimen sequenced in a study of technical replicates of blood from a handful of donors. Data came from immunoSEQ multiplex PCR; TCRdb stores just in-frame clones and leaves some out. Found here are 70,000 to 95,000 clones, more than 85% of them singletons; the top ten hold around 0.24%. The sequenced sample consisted of T cells isolated from PBMCs. These TCRs come from a human donor in good health.

This clone showed up just a few times. The rearrangement joins TRBV21-1 to TRBJ1-5; the listed D gene, TRBD1, was not tested against the DNA. TRBV21-1 counts as a pseudogene. This CDR3 contains 17 residues. The CDR3 loop reads CASSKALRGQGNQPQHF. Written as DNA, the CDR3 is TGTGCCAGCAGCAAAGCCCTACGGGGACAGGGCAATCAGCCCCAGCATTTT.

The chain couples TRBV5-1 to TRBJ2-7; 7 bases match TRBD1. Trimming cost V 3 bases and J 6 bases; bases outside gene matches: 9. CDR3 size: 14 residues. Germline lookup yields CDR1 SGHRS and CDR2 YFSETQ. The CDR3 DNA reads as TGCGCCAGCAGCTACGGGACAGACCTACGCGAGCAGTACTTC. It encodes CASSYGTDLREQYF.

The rearrangement links TRBV28 to TRBJ2-5; the match to TRBD2 covers 9 bases. The CDR3 is 16 amino acids. In germline, CDR1 is MDHEN, CDR2 SYDVKM. The J segment lost 2 bases and the V segment lost 4 bases, leaving 8 bases of the junction unmatched. DNA of the CDR3: TGTGCCAGCAGTTCGAGGGCTAGCGGGGCTCAAGAGACCCAGTACTTC. Translating it yields CASSSRASGAQETQYF.

This CDR3 reads CASSISGPLAYEQYF. The CDR3 nucleotides read TGTGCCAGCAGTATTAGCGGTCCGTTAGCCTACGAGCAGTACTTC. V gene TRBV6-1 combines with J gene TRBJ2-7; D might be TRBD2 (6 bases). CDR1 and CDR2 (germline): MNHNS, SASEGT. Trimming removed 5 bases from V and 2 bases from J, with 16 bases in between. The CDR3 loop spans 15 amino acids.

This chain connects TRBV13 to TRBJ1-2, with 8 bases aligning to TRBD1. The ends lost 4 bases at V and 10 bases at J; junction bases unmatched: 11. Germline loops: CDR1 PRHDT, CDR2 FYEKMQ (reference sequence). The CDR3 length is 14 residues. CDR3 nucleotide sequence: TGTGCCAGCAGCTCCCCAGGGGGCAGCGAAGACTACACCTTC. Translated: CASSSPGGSEDYTF.

This chain uses TRBV7-8 with TRBJ2-3; the D gene is possibly TRBD2 (6 bases). V was shortened by 1 base and J by 8 bases, with 19 bases between the two germline ends. This CDR3 is 16 amino acids long. Germline V gene lookup returns CDR1 SGHVS and CDR2 FQNEAQ. The CDR3 loop is CASSLGRLVGESTQYF. CDR3 DNA sequence: TGTGCCAGCAGCTTAGGCAGACTAGTGGGAGAGTCTACGCAGTATTTT.

The chain has TRBV29-1 and TRBJ2-2, with TRBD1 matching 8 bases. The CDR3 contains 18 residues. The J segment lost 7 bases and the V segment lost 5 bases, leaving 21 bases of the junction unmatched. Germline CDR1 is SQVTM and CDR2 is ANQGSEA. CDR3 sequence reads: CSVSQYSPGGGGGGELFF. CDR3 nucleotide sequence: TGCAGCGTTTCCCAATACTCTCCAGGGGGCGGTGGTGGCGGGGAGCTGTTTTTT.

As regards this clone: The junction shows a germline mismatch at one end, possibly a read error. This rearrangement joins TRBV10-2 to TRBJ2-7, with 13 bases fitting TRBD2. The CDR3 has 15 amino acids. Germline V gene sequence: CDR1 WSHSY, CDR2 SAAADI. CDR3 coding DNA: TGCGCCAGCAGTGAAACTAGCGGGAGGGCCGGGAGTAGTCACTTC. Its protein is CASSETSGRAGSSHF.

This clone is a singleton in its sample. The chain couples TRBV25-1 to TRBJ1-4, with 10 bases that match TRBD1. This CDR3 region has 14 residues. In germline, CDR1 is MGHDK, CDR2 SYGVNS. The ends lost 3 bases at V and 8 bases at J; junction bases unmatched: 3. The chain's CDR3 is CASSEDRGGEKLFF. In nucleotides, the CDR3 is TGTGCCAGCAGTGAGGACAGGGGGGGAGAAAAACTGTTTTTT.

This chain links TRBV4-1 with TRBJ1-2; D remains ambiguous. The length of the CDR3 is 14 residues. The germline gives CDR1 MGHRA, CDR2 YSYEKL. Trimming shortened V by 1 base and J by 2 bases, and 8 bases separated the two germline ends. The DNA of the CDR3 is TGCGCCAGCAGCCAAGTGAGCCCAAACTATGGCTACACCTTC. Encoded protein: CASSQVSPNYGYTF.

V gene TRBV29-1 combines with J gene TRBJ1-4; perhaps TRBD1 as D (6 bases). This CDR3 contains 12 residues. Deletions cut 5 bases from V and 8 bases from J, with 12 bases between. Germline V gives CDR1 SQVTM, CDR2 ANQGSEA. CDR3 sequence: CSVQGPEEKLFF. The CDR3 coding sequence is TGCAGCGTTCAGGGGCCAGAAGAAAAACTGTTTTTT.

V and J are TRBV9 and TRBJ2-7, with 10 bases identical to TRBD2. In germline, CDR1 is SGDLS, CDR2 YYNGEE. This CDR3 has 15 residues. Trimming at V came to 2 bases and at J to 2 bases, leaving 4 bases not matched to a gene. The CDR3 DNA follows: TGTGCCAGCAGCGTTACTAGCGGGGACACCTACGAGCAGTACTTC. This gives the protein CASSVTSGDTYEQYF.

The chain has TRBV30 and TRBJ1-6; TRBD1 might be the D (6 bases). Germline V CDR1 and CDR2: GTSNPN, SVGIG (reference sequence). This CDR3 region has 15 residues. V shed 3 bases and J shed 16 bases, with 25 bases lying between them. The CDR3 bases are TGTGCCTGGAGCCCAACCCCGCGACAGGCCGTCGGACTCCACTTT. It specifies CAWSPTPRQAVGLHF.

This chain links TRBV5-1 with TRBJ2-1; the match to TRBD2 covers 7 bases. The CDR3 sequence is 14 residues long. V lost 3 bases to trimming and J lost 4 bases; unmatched junction nucleotides: 4. Germline V lookup: CDR1 SGHRS, CDR2 YFSETQ. In nucleotides, the CDR3 is TGCGCCAGCAGCTACCCGGGACTATACAATGAGCAGTTCTTC. It specifies CASSYPGLYNEQFF.

This clone was observed a single time. CDR3 loop: CASSDSAGSTDTQYF. The CDR3 coding sequence is TGTGCCAGCAGTGACTCTGCGGGTTCCACAGATACGCAGTATTTT. The V gene is TRBV6-4, the J gene TRBJ2-3; perhaps TRBD2 as D (5 bases). The CDR3 runs 15 residues. The V end was cut by 0 bases, the J end by 2 bases, with 9 bases between. The germline V gene encodes CDR1 MRHNA and CDR2 SNTAGT.

The rearrangement uses TRBV4-1 and TRBJ2-6, with unresolved D. Germline CDR1 is MGHRA and CDR2 is YSYEKL. CDR3 length equals 16 residues. Trimming took off 0 bases at V and 5 bases at J, with 11 bases between the two ends. CDR3 sequence: CASSQDDQAWANVLTF. The CDR3 DNA reads as TGCGCCAGCAGCCAAGATGATCAGGCCTGGGCCAACGTCCTGACTTTC.

The chain is built from TRBV10-1 and TRBJ2-6; the match to TRBD1 covers 8 bases. The CDR3 is made up of 17 amino acids. The germline gives CDR1 WNHNN, CDR2 SYGVQD (reference sequence). J was trimmed by 4 bases and V by 6 bases; bases with no gene match: 11. DNA of the CDR3: TGCGCCAGCAGCCGGTCAGGGGGCTTGGCGGGGGCCAACGTCCTGACTTTC. Translating gives CASSRSGGLAGANVLTF.

The chain recombines TRBV5-8 with TRBJ1-1, with D possibly being TRBD1 (6 bases). V lost 7 bases, J lost 11 bases, and 21 bases lay in between. CDR1 is SGHTS and CDR2 is YDEGEE in the germline V gene. This CDR3 region has 13 residues. CDR3 in DNA: TGTGCCAGCTTGGTCGTACAGGGCTGGGGGGCTTTCTTT. This sequence encodes CASLVVQGWGAFF.

This chain links TRBV30 with TRBJ1-1; D not certain. CDR3 length: 13 residues. Deletions cut 5 bases from V and 0 bases from J, with 10 bases between. Germline CDR1 is GTSNPN and CDR2 is SVGIG (reference sequence). The CDR3 coding sequence is TGTGCCTGGGCCCAGGTGATGAACACTGAAGCTTTCTTT. It yields the protein CAWAQVMNTEAFF.